The rows below give T cell receptor beta chains drawn from one sample of a study of cytomegalovirus exposure and HLA in healthy donors. Clones were sequenced by immunoSEQ multiplex PCR, and TCRdb holds only the in-frame ones, with some missing. The profile shows 90,000 to 120,000 clones, about 94% of them singletons. Specimen: PBMCs. The receptors were sampled from a woman aged 18 to 35 in good health and CMV-seronegative. The CDR3 runs from the conserved cysteine through the conserved F or W. Each record gives: clone size, V gene, D gene, J gene, CDR3 protein, CDR3 DNA. A D gene is named only where the DNA matches it firmly. Clone sizes are given selectively: once, few, many, or a class where the clone is expanded.

size: .; V: TRBV7-8; D: .; J: TRBJ2-7; CDR3: CASSLALDLEQYF; DNA: TGTGCCAGCAGCTTAGCGCTAGATTTGGAGCAGTACTTC
size: .; V: TRBV7-8; D: TRBD2; J: TRBJ2-4; CDR3: CASSLLGGAAKNIQYF; DNA: TGTGCCAGCAGCCTCCTCGGGGGGGCTGCCAAAAACATTCAGTACTTC
size: .; V: TRBV28; D: .; J: TRBJ2-1; CDR3: CASSSPGVDEQFF; DNA: TGTGCCAGCAGTTCGCCAGGGGTGGATGAGCAGTTCTTC
size: .; V: TRBV5-5; D: TRBD2; J: TRBJ2-2; CDR3: CASSLVAGGPGELFF; DNA: TGTGCCAGCAGCTTGGTGGCGGGGGGGCCCGGGGAGCTGTTTTTT
size: .; V: TRBV2; D: TRBD2; J: TRBJ2-1; CDR3: CASSGLAGVYNEQFF; DNA: TGTGCCAGCAGTGGACTAGCGGGGGTTTACAATGAGCAGTTCTTC
size: .; V: TRBV6-6; D: TRBD1; J: TRBJ2-7; CDR3: CASSPSGTVKRYEQYF; DNA: TGTGCCAGCAGCCCCTCCGGGACAGTCAAGAGATACGAGCAGTACTTC
size: once; V: TRBV7-3; D: .; J: TRBJ2-1; CDR3: CASSLSLSPYNEQFF; DNA: TGTGCCAGCAGCTTAAGCCTAAGCCCCTACAATGAGCAGTTCTTC
size: .; V: TRBV5-1; D: TRBD1; J: TRBJ2-5; CDR3: CASSLEGGRETQYF; DNA: TGCGCCAGCAGCTTGGAAGGGGGCCGGGAGACCCAGTACTTC
size: .; V: TRBV19; D: TRBD1; J: TRBJ2-7; CDR3: CASSTRTGDYEQYF; DNA: TGTGCCAGTAGTACGAGGACAGGGGACTACGAGCAGTACTTC
size: .; V: TRBV9; D: TRBD1; J: TRBJ1-1; CDR3: CASSVGGTGGTEAFF; DNA: TGTGCCAGCAGCGTAGGGGGGACAGGGGGCACTGAAGCTTTCTTT
size: once; V: TRBV7-8; D: .; J: TRBJ1-1; CDR3: CASSLYGVNTEAFF; DNA: TGTGCCAGCAGCTTATACGGGGTGAACACTGAAGCTTTCTTT
size: .; V: TRBV7-2; D: .; J: TRBJ1-2; CDR3: CASSQLLVQVDGYTF; DNA: TGTGCCAGCAGTCAATTGCTTGTGCAGGTCGATGGCTACACCTTC
size: .; V: TRBV25-1; D: TRBD1; J: TRBJ2-5; CDR3: CASSELGGRGDQETQYF; DNA: TGTGCCAGCAGTGAATTAGGGGGCAGAGGGGACCAAGAGACCCAGTACTTC
size: .; V: TRBV9; D: .; J: TRBJ2-7; CDR3: CASSQGGPYEQYF; DNA: TGTGCCAGCAGCCAGGGTGGCCCCTACGAGCAGTACTTC
size: .; V: TRBV5-1; D: TRBD2; J: TRBJ2-3; CDR3: CASSLVSGVSTDTQYF; DNA: TGCGCCAGCAGCTTGGTTAGCGGGGTAAGCACAGATACGCAGTATTTT
size: .; V: TRBV19; D: TRBD2; J: TRBJ2-2; CDR3: CASSPSGANTGELFF; DNA: TGTGCCAGTAGTCCTAGCGGGGCGAACACCGGGGAGCTGTTTTTT
size: .; V: TRBV7-2; D: TRBD2; J: TRBJ2-5; CDR3: CASSLHSGGALLPQYF; DNA: TGTGCCAGCAGCTTACACAGCGGGGGAGCTTTGTTGCCCCAGTACTTC
size: .; V: TRBV18; D: .; J: TRBJ2-3; CDR3: CASSPYKSHSTDTQYF; DNA: TGTGCCAGCTCACCTTACAAGTCCCATAGCACAGATACGCAGTATTTT
size: .; V: TRBV27; D: .; J: TRBJ1-1; CDR3: CASSLVALNTEAFF; DNA: TGTGCCAGCAGTTTAGTTGCGCTGAACACTGAAGCTTTCTTT
size: once; V: TRBV7-2; D: .; J: TRBJ1-1; CDR3: CASSFPSVNTEAFF; DNA: TGTGCCAGCAGCTTCCCCTCGGTGAACACTGAAGCTTTCTTT
size: once; V: TRBV7-9; D: .; J: TRBJ1-4; CDR3: CASSLFPPTITLGEKLFF; DNA: TGTGCCAGCAGCTTATTCCCCCCTACTATTACTCTAGGAGAAAAACTGTTTTTT
size: .; V: TRBV10-2; D: TRBD2; J: TRBJ2-3; CDR3: CASSEFGAGGGDTQYF; DNA: TGCGCCAGCAGTGAGTTCGGAGCGGGGGGGGGAGATACGCAGTATTTT
size: .; V: TRBV29-1; D: .; J: TRBJ1-1; CDR3: CSVEGTETHMNTEAFF; DNA: TGCAGCGTTGAGGGCACGGAAACTCATATGAACACTGAAGCTTTCTTT
size: .; V: TRBV9; D: .; J: TRBJ2-7; CDR3: CASSVPRDICYEQYF; DNA: TGTGCCAGCAGCGTCCCCCGGGACATCTGCTACGAGCAGTACTTC
size: .; V: TRBV10-1; D: .; J: TRBJ2-2; CDR3: CASSDIRGFTGELFF; DNA: TGCGCCAGCAGTGACATTCGAGGGTTCACCGGGGAGCTGTTTTTT
size: .; V: TRBV4-2; D: .; J: TRBJ1-2; CDR3: CASSQDAGQNYGYTF; DNA: TGTGCCAGCAGCCAAGATGCCGGACAGAACTATGGCTACACCTTC
size: .; V: TRBV11-2; D: .; J: TRBJ1-2; CDR3: CASSPWGDLRNYGYTF; DNA: TGTGCCAGCAGCCCATGGGGGGACCTTCGGAACTATGGCTACACCTTC
size: .; V: TRBV11-1; D: .; J: TRBJ2-7; CDR3: CASSLTRTSSYEQYF; DNA: TGTGCCAGCAGCTTAACCAGAACATCTAGCTACGAGCAGTACTTC
size: .; V: TRBV2; D: TRBD1; J: TRBJ1-5; CDR3: CASRTGKQPQHF; DNA: TGTGCCAGCAGGACAGGGAAGCAGCCCCAGCATTTT
size: .; V: TRBV19; D: TRBD1; J: TRBJ1-6; CDR3: CASSTGTAYNSPLHF; DNA: TGTGCCAGTAGTACCGGGACAGCTTATAATTCACCCCTCCACTTT